This TCR beta chain was captured by sequencing in a study of blood T cell repertoires in COVID-19. In the original analysis: Reference gene primers were amplified, and this amplification served to estimate nucleated cell counts. Data came from immunoSEQ multiplex PCR; TCRdb stores just in-frame clones and leaves some out. That table is the source of V, J and clone size, and D and trimming were worked out from the DNA. In the table there are about 150,000 clones, approximately 90% of which are singletons. CDR1 SGHTA and CDR2 FQGNSA come from the germline V gene. This CDR3 has 14 amino acids. Trimming removed 5 bases at V and 3 bases at J, with 10 bases between.

The chain joins TRBV7-2 to TRBJ2-2; D perhaps matches TRBD1 (6 bases). The sequence derives from a woman aged 25-40 years with acute COVID-19. The sequenced material came from PBMCs or T cells enriched from blood (not recorded which). The CDR3 loop is CASSPQGYTGELFF. DNA for the CDR3: TGTGCCAGCAGCCCCCAGGGGTACACCGGGGAGCTGTTTTTT.